The entry below describes one T cell receptor (beta chain). Its antigen is unidentified. The data are from a study of T cell responses to AZD1222 COVID-19 vaccine. The germline V gene has CDR1 LNHDA and CDR2 SQIVND (reference sequence). The V end lost 5 bases, the J end lost 7 bases, and 12 bases lay between the germline ends. The CDR3 loop spans 14 amino acids. Study outcomes and limitations: The CD4 TCRs associated with vaccination extended across spike and predominated at 160-218 and 743-854.

The method was immunoSEQ multiplex PCR; TCRdb's version includes in-frame clones alone and lacks a portion of them. The repertoire holds some 55,000 clones, with about 85% as singletons. The sequences come from peripheral blood, collected on day 0 of AZD1222 vaccination. The source is an adult in good health. The gene calls are TRBV19 and TRBJ1-6; D is possibly TRBD1 (6 bases). This CDR3 is CASSPTGQNSPLHF. CDR3 in DNA: TGTGCCAGTAGTCCAACTGGACAGAATTCACCCCTCCACTTT.